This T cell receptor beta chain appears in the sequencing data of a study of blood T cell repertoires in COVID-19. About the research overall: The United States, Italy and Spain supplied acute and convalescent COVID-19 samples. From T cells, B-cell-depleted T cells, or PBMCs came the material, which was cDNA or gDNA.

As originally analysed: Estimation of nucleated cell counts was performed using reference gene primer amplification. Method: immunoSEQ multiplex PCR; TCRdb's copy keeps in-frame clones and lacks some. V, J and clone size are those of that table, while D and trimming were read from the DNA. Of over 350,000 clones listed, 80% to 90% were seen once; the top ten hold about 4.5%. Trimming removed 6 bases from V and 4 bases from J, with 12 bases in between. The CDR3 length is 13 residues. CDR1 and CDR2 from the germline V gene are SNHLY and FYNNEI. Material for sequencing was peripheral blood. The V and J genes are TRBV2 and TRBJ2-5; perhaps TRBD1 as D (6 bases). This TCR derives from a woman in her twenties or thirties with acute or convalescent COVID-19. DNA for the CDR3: TGTGCCAGCAGGGGCCAGGGGCGAGAGACCCAGTACTTC. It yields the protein CASRGQGRETQYF.